What follows is one T cell receptor (beta chain) and its context. The antigen remains unidentified. Data came from immunoSEQ multiplex PCR; TCRdb stores just in-frame clones and leaves some out. This sample carries fewer than 130,000 clones, 80% to 95% of them seen once, and the ten largest clones take 0.45% to 0.65%. This specimen comes from a study of graft-versus-host responses after intestinal transplantation. Whole-study findings and limits: With peak circulating GvH clone levels came an association with early post-transplant HvG declines.

The material sequenced was unstimulated CD8+ T cells sorted from spleen or lymph node cells, taken before intestinal transplant. The receptor comes from a human donor who received an intestinal transplant.

The DNA for the CDR3 is TGCGCCAGCAGCCAGGACGAGGGCAATGAGCAGTTCTTC. Its protein product is CASSQDEGNEQFF. This rearrangement joins TRBV5-1 to TRBJ2-1, with D perhaps matching TRBD2 (5 bases). V lost 4 bases, J lost 6 bases, and 11 bases lay in between. CDR3 length: 13 amino acids. CDR1 and CDR2 (germline): SGHRS, YFSETQ.